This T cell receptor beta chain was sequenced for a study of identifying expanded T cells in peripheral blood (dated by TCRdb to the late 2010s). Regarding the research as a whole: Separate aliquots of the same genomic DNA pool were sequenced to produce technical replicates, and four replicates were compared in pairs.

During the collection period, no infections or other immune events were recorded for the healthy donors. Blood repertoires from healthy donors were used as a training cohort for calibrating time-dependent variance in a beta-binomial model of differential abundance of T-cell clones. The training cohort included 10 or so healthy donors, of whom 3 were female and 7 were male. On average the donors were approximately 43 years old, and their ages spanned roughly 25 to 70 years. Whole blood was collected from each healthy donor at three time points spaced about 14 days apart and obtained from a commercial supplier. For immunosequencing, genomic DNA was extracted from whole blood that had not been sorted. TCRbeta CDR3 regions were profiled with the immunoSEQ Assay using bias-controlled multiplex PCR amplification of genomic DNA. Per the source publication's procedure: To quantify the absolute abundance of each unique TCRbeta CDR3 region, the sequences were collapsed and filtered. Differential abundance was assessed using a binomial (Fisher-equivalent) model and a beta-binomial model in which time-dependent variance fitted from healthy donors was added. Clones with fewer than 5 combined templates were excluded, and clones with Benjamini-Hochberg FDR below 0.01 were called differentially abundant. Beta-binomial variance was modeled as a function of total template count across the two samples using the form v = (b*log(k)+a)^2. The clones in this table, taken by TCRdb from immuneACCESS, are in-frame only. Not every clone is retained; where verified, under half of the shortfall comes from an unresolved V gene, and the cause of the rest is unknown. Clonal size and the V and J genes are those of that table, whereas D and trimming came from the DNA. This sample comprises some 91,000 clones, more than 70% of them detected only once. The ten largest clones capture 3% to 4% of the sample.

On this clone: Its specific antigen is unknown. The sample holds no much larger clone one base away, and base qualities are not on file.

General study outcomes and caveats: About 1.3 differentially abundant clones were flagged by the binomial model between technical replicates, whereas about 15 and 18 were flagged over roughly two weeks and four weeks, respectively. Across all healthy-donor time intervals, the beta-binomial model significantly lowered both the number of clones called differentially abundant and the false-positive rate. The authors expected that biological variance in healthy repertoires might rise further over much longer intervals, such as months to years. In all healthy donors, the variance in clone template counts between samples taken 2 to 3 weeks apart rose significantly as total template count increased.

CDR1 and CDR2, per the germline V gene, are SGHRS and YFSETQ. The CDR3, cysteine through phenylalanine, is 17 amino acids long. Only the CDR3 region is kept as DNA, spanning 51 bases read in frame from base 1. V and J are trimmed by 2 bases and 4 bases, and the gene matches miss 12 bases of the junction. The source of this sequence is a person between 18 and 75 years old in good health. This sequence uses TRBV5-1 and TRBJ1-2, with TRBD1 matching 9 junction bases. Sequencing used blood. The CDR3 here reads CASSFGVPGQGSYGYTF. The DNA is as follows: TGCGCCAGCAGCTTCGGCGTCCCGGGACAGGGATCCTATGGCTACACCTTC.